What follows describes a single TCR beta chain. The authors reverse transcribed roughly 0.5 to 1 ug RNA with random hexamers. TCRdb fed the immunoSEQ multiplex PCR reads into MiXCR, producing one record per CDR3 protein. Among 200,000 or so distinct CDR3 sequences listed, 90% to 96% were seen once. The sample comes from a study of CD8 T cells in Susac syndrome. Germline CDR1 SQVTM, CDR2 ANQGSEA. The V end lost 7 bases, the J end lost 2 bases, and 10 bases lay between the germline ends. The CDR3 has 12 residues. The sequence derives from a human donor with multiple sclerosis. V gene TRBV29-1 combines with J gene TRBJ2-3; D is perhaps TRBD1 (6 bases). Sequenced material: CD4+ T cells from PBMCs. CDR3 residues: CSARTATDTQYF. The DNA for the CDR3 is TGCAGCGCCCGGACAGCCACAGATACGCAGTATTTT.